This T cell receptor beta chain emerged from a study of neurological immune-mediated disorders (dated by TCRdb to 2018 to 2020). With respect to the entire study: Among the 35 or so multiple sclerosis patients, relapsing-remitting MS was present in some 30 and secondary progressive MS was present in 3. Peripheral blood TCR-beta repertoires from patients with HTLV-I-associated myelopathy (HAM/TSP), patients with multiple sclerosis, and healthy controls were compared in the study using UMI-based sequencing. The 90 to 120 TCR-beta libraries covered PBMC samples along with longitudinal samples, technical triplicates, and paired sorted CD4+ and CD8+ T-cell subsets. The cohort was made up of around 70 subjects, consisting of around 15 HAM/TSP patients, around 35 multiple sclerosis patients and about 20 healthy controls.

For the unsorted PBMC libraries, 2 million PBMCs were stored in RNAlater at -80 degrees C until RNA extraction and were used to generate the libraries. The multiple sclerosis patients were enrolled in a US clinical protocol that evaluated disease progression with magnetic resonance imaging. Peripheral blood was subjected to Ficoll-Hypaque density gradient centrifugation to isolate PBMCs, which were then cryopreserved in liquid nitrogen. General study outcomes and caveats: Repertoires from 18 of 34 MS patients were grouped by phylogenetic analysis into a cluster of related CDR3 sequences, suggesting a possible repertoire-level signature. TCR clonal expansion was highest in HAM/TSP patients and lowest in MS patients, with MS patients falling below even healthy controls. The MS cluster showed no association with clinical or MRI features, and the authors stated that larger cohorts are needed. No identical CDR3 amino acid sequences were shared among expanded clones across subjects, suggesting private TCR-beta repertoires in all groups.

V is reduced by 4 bases and J by 6 bases, leaving a spacing of 11 bases between them. Reading from cysteine to phenylalanine, the CDR3 counts 12 amino acids. The DNA shown is the 36-base CDR3, in frame from base 1. The germline V gene encodes CDR1 SQVTM and CDR2 ANQGSEA. cDNA was synthesized by template-switch 5'RACE using a primer carrying a 10-nucleotide random unique molecular identifier by which each TCR transcript was tagged. Each sequencing run produced over 160 million TCR-beta sequences covering 15-18 subjects. The RNeasy kit was used to extract total RNA. The KAPA Real-time Library Amplification kit was used to amplify TCR-beta VDJ regions with primers targeting the TCR constant region and the 5'RACE anchor. A first PCR added sample indexes and Illumina adaptors, and a second PCR then raised library yield. After Ampure bead purification, the roughly 650 bp TCR product was size-selected on a 2% E-gel SizeSelection system. Library quality was checked on a Bioanalyzer, concentration was measured with Qubit, and libraries were quantified with the Kapa Library Quantification kit before pooling. Libraries were sequenced paired-end 2 x 150 bp on an Illumina HiSeq 2500. To increase sequence diversity, roughly 23-30% phiX was spiked into each library pool. Regarding the original processing steps: Quality-filtered reads were processed with the UMI-based MiGEC pipeline, and over 85% of raw TCR sequences were removed by the MiGEC pipeline during error correction. IMGT germline references were used for alignment of VDJ genes, and clonotypes were defined by a unique CDR3 amino acid sequence together with V-J genes. Clonal expansion, Shannon diversity and CDR3 relatedness were evaluated with VDJtools (CalcPairwiseDistances, ClusterSamples), while phylogenetic trees were built in CLCbio workbench. Using coefficient-of-variation modelling across technical triplicates, the study counted a clone as expanded if it had at least 8 unique UMIs. TCRdb reprocessing: public reads trimmed at Q25 with fastp, clones called with MiXCR, in-frame beta chains kept. Every distinct CDR3 protein forms one entry, paired with its most common genes and DNA. None of the V and J calls come from the authors' own analysis; TCRdb made them. Across this sample there are about 120,000 distinct CDR3 sequences, with about 3.4% seen only once. The ten largest clones represent 1% to 1.5% of the sample.

As regards this clonotype: The antigen this receptor binds is unknown. This may arise from a read error, as a much more abundant clone is one base away.

The sequence derives from a woman aged 25-40 years with multiple sclerosis. The sequence is built from TRBV29-1 and TRBJ2-3; the D gene remains uncertain. Sequencing input: PBMCs. The DNA is as follows: TGCAGCGTTGGGACCGGCTTCGATACGCAGTATTTT. Its translation is CSVGTGFDTQYF.